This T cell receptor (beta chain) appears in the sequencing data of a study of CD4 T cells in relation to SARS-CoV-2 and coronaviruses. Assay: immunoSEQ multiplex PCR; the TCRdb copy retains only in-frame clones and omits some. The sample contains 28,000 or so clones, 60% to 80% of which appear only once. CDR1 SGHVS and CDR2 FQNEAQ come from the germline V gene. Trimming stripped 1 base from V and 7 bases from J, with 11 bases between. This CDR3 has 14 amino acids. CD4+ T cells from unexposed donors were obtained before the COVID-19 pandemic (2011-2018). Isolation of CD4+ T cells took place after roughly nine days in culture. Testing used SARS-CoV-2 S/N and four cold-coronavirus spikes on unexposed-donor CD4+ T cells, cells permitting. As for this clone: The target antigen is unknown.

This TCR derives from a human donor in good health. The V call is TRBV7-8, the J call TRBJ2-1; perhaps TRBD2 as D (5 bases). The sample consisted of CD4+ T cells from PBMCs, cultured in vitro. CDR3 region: CASSLVVGVNEQFF. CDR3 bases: TGTGCCAGCAGCTTAGTAGTCGGGGTTAATGAGCAGTTCTTC.